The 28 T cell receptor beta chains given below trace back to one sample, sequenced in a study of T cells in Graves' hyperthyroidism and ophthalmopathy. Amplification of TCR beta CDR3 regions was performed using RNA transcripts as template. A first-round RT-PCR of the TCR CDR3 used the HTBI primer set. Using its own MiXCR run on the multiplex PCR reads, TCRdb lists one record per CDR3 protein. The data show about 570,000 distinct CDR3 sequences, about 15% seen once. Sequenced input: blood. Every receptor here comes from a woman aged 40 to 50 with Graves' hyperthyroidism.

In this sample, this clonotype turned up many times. DNA for the CDR3: TGTGCCAGCAGCCAAACCCTGAGTGCGCAGTATTTT. Encoded protein: CASSQTLSAQYF. This chain joins TRBV3-1 and TRBJ2-3; D gene unclear. Trimming pared 2 bases from V and 10 bases from J, leaving 10 bases between. From germline, CDR1 is LGHDT and CDR2 YNNKEL (reference sequence). The CDR3 runs 12 residues.

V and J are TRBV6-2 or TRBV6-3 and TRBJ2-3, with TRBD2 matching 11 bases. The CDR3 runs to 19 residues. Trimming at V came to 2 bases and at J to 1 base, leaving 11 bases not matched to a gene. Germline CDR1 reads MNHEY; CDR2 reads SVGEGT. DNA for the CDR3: TGTGCCAGCAGTTACCCCCTAGCGGGAGGACTAGCAGGCACAGATACGCAGTATTTT. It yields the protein CASSYPLAGGLAGTDTQYF.

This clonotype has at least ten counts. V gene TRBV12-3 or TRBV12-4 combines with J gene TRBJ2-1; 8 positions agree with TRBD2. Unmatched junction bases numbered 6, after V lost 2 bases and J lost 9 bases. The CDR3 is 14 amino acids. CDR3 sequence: CASSLSGRGGEQFF. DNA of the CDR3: TGTGCCAGCAGTTTAAGCGGGAGAGGCGGTGAGCAGTTCTTC.

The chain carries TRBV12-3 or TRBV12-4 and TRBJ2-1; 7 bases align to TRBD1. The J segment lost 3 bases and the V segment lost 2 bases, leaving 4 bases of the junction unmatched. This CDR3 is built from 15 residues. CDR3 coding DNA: TGTGCCAGCAGTTTACCGGGACAGCACTACAATGAGCAGTTCTTC. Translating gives CASSLPGQHYNEQFF.

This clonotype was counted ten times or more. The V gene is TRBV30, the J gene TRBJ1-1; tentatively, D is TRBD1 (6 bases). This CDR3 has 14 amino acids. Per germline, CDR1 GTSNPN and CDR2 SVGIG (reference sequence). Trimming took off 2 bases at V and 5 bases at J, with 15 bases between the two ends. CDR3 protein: CAWSPLSGETEAFF. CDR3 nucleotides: TGTGCCTGGAGTCCATTATCAGGGGAAACTGAAGCTTTCTTT.

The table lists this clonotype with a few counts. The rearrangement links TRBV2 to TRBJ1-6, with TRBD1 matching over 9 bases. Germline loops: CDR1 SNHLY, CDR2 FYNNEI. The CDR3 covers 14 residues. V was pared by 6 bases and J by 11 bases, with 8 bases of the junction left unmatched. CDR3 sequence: CASRLTGGEAPLHF. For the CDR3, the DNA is TGTGCCAGCAGATTAACAGGGGGCGAGGCACCCCTCCACTTT.

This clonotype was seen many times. CDR3 sequence: CASSEGGGQPQHF. The DNA of the CDR3 is TGCGCCAGCAGCGAGGGAGGGGGTCAGCCCCAGCATTTT. This rearrangement joins TRBV5-1 to TRBJ1-5; possible D gene TRBD1, 6 bases. The CDR3 totals 13 residues. Trimming removed 4 bases at V and 6 bases at J, with 11 bases between. Per germline, CDR1 SGHRS and CDR2 YFSETQ.

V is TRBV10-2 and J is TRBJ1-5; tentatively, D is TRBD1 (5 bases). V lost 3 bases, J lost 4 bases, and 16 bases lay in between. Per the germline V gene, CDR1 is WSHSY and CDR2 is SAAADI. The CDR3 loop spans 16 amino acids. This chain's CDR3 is CASSEQYSQENQPQHF. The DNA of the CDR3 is TGCGCCAGCAGTGAACAATACTCACAGGAGAATCAGCCCCAGCATTTT.

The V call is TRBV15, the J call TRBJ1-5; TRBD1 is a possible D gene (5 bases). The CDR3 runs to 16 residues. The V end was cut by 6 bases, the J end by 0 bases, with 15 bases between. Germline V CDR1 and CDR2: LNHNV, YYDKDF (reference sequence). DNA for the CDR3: TGTGCCACCAGTACAGGAATCGACTATAGCAATCAGCCCCAGCATTTT. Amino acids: CATSTGIDYSNQPQHF.

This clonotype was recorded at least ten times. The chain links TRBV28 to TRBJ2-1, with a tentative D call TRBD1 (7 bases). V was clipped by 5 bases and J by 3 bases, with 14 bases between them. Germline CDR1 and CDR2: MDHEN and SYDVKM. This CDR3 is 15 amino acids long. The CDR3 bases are TGTGCCAGCAGTGGCGGGACAGTCTACTACAATGAGCAGTTCTTC. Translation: CASSGGTVYYNEQFF.

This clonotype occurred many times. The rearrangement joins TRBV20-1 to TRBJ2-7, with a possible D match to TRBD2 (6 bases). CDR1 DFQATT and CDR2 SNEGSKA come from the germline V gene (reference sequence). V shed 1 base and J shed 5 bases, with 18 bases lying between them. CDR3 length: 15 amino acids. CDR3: CSARGGVSVKNEQYF. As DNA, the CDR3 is TGCAGTGCTAGAGGGGGGGTCAGTGTAAAAAACGAGCAGTACTTC.

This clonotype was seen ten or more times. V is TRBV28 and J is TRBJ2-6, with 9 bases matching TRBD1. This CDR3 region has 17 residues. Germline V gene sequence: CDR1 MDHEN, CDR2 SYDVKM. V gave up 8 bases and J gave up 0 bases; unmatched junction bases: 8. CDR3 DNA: TGTGCCAGCGCCCTTGACAGGGGGTCCTCTGGGGCCAACGTCCTGACTTTC. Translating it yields CASALDRGSSGANVLTF.

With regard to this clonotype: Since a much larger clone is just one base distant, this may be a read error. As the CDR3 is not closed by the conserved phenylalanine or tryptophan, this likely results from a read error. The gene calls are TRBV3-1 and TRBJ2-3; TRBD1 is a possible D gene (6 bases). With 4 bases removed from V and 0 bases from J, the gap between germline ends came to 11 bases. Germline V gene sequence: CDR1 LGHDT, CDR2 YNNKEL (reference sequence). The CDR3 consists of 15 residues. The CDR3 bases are TGTGCCAGCAGCCCTGGACAGCATAGCACAGATACGCAGTATCTT. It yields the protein CASSPGQHSTDTQYL.

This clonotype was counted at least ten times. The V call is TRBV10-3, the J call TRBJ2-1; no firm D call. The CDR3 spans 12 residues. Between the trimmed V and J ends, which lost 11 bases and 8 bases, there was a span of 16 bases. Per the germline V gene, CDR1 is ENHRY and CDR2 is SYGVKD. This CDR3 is CAPWDSPHEQFF. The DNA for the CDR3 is TGTGCCCCCTGGGATAGCCCCCATGAGCAGTTCTTC.

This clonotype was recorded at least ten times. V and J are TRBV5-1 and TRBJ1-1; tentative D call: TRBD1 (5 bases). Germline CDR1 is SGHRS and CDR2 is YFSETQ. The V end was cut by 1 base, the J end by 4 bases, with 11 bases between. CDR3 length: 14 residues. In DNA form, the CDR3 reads TGCGCCAGCAGCTTGAGGGACCTAGGCACTGAAGCTTTCTTT. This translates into CASSLRDLGTEAFF.

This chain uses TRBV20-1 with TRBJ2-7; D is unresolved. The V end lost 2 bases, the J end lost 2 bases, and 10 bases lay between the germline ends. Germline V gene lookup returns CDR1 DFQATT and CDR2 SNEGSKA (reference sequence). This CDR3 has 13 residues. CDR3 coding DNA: TGCAGTGCTAGACCGCCGGGCCCCTACGAGCAGTACTTC. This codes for CSARPPGPYEQYF.

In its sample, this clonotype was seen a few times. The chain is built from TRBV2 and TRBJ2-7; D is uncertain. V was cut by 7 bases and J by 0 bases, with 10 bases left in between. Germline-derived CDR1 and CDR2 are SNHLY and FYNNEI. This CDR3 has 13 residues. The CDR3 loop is CASTDSPSYEQYF. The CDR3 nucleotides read TGTGCCAGCACCGACTCCCCCTCCTACGAGCAGTACTTC.

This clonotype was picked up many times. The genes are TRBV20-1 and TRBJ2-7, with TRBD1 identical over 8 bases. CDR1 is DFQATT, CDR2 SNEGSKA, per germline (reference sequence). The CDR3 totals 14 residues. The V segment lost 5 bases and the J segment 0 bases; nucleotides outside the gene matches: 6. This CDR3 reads CSAPRGHSSYEQYF. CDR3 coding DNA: TGCAGTGCTCCCAGGGGGCACAGCTCCTACGAGCAGTACTTC.

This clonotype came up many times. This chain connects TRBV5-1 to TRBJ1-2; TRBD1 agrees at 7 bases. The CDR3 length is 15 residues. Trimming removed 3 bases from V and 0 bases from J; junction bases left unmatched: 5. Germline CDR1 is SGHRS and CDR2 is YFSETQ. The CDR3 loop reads CASSWDSPSNYGYTF. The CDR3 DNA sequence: TGCGCCAGCAGCTGGGACAGCCCTTCTAACTATGGCTACACCTTC. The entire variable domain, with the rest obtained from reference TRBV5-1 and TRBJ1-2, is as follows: KAGVTQTPRYLIKTRGQQVTLSCSPISGHRSVSWYQQTPGQGLQFLFEYFSETQRNKGNFPGRFSGRQFSNSRSEMNVSTLELGDSALYLCASSWDSPSNYGYTFGSGTRLTVV.

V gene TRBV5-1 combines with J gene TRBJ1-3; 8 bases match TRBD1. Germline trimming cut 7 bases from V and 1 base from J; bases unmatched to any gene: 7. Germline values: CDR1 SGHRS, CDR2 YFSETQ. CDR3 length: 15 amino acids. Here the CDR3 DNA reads TGCGCCAGCGCGGACAGGGAGGCGTCTGGAAACACCATATATTTT. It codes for CASADREASGNTIYF.

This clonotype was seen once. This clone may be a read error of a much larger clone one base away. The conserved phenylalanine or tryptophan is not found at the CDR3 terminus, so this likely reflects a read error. The CDR3 nucleotides read TGCGCCAGCTCTAGCGGGAGCATCGGCAATGAGCAGTTCCTC. Residues: CASSSGSIGNEQFL. The chain employs TRBV4-1 and TRBJ2-1; TRBD2 matches 10 bases. CDR3 length equals 14 residues. Germline V gene sequence: CDR1 MGHRA, CDR2 YSYEKL. Germline trimming cut 8 bases from V and 6 bases from J; bases unmatched to any gene: 7.

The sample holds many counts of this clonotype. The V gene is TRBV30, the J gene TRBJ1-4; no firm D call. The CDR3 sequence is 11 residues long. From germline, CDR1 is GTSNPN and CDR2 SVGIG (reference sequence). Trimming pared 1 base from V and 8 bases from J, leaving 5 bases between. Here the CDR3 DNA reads TGTGCCTGGAGTGAGGACGAAAAACTGTTTTTT. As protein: CAWSEDEKLFF.

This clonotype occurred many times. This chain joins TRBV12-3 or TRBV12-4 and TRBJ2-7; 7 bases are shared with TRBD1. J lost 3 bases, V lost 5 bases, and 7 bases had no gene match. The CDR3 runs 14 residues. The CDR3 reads CASSLDRAIYEQYF. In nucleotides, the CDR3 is TGTGCCAGCAGTCTTGACAGGGCGATCTACGAGCAGTACTTC.

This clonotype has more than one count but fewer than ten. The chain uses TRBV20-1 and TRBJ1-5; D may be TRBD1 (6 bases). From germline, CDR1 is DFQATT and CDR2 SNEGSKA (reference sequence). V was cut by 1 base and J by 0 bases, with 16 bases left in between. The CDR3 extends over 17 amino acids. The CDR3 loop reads CSARVANRVYSNQPQHF. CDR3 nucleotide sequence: TGCAGTGCTAGAGTAGCGAACAGGGTGTATAGCAATCAGCCCCAGCATTTT.

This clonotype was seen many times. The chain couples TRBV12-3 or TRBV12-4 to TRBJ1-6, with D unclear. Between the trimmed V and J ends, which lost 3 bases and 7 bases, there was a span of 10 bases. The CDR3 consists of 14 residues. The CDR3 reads CASSFRQDNSPLHF. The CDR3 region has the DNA TGTGCCAGCAGTTTCCGTCAGGACAATTCACCCCTCCACTTT.

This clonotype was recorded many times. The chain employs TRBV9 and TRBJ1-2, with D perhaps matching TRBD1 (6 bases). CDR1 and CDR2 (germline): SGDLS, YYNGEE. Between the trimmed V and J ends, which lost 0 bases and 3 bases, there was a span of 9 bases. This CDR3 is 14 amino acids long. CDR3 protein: CASSVDRVDYGYTF. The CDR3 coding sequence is TGTGCCAGCAGCGTAGACAGGGTAGACTATGGCTACACCTTC. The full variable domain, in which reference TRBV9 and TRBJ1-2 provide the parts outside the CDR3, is DSGVTQTPKHLITATGQRVTLRCSPRSGDLSVYWYQQSLDQGLQFLIQYYNGEERAKGNILERFSAQQFPDLHSELNLSSLELGDSALYFCASSVDRVDYGYTFGSGTRLTVV.

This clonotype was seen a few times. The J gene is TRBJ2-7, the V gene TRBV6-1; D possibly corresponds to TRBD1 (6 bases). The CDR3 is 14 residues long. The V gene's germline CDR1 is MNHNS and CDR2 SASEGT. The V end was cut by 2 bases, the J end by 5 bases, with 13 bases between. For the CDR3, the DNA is TGTGCCAGCAGTGAACTACAGGGCGTCCACGAGCAGTACTTC. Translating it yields CASSELQGVHEQYF.

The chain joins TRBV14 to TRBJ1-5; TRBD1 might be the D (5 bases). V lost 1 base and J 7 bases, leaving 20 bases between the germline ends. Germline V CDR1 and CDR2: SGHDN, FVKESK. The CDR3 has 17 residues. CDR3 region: CASSQVEGHRRNQPQHF. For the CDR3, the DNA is TGTGCCAGCAGCCAAGTAGAGGGGCATAGACGGAACCAGCCCCAGCATTTT.